This T cell receptor (beta chain) originates from a study of T cell responses to AZD1222 COVID-19 vaccine. Findings and caveats of the study: Breadth and depth of Spike-specific TCRs rose after two AZD1222 doses. Repertoires were obtained solely post-peak T cell response.

Produced via immunoSEQ multiplex PCR; TCRdb's table is partial and in-frame only. Of about 120,000 clones in the sample, roughly nine tenths are singletons; the top ten hold roughly 2.6%. V lost 0 bases, J lost 6 bases, and 8 bases lay in between. CDR3 size: 14 residues. In germline, CDR1 is MNHEY, CDR2 SVGAGI. Comments on this clone: Antigen specificity is unknown.

Specimen: peripheral blood, collected on day 0 of AZD1222 vaccination. The chain recombines TRBV6-5 with TRBJ2-2; unclear D gene. The receptor was isolated from an adult in good health. The CDR3: CASSYSRWAGELFF. The CDR3 region has the DNA TGTGCCAGCAGTTACTCTAGGTGGGCCGGGGAGCTGTTTTTT.